This T cell receptor beta chain was found in a study of metastatic and nonmetastatic thyroid tumors. About the study: A comparison of repertoires was made across blood and tumor or nodule tissue from malignant and benign thyroid patients.

The authors' processing: To classify distant metastasis in papillary thyroid cancer, a model was built from CDR3 differences across clinicopathological groups. TCRdb re-clonotyped the PCR reads through MiXCR. The V and J calls and clone size are TCRdb's, not the authors'. The sample has around 59,000 clones; 15% to 20% are singletons. No treatment of any kind had been given to any patient before thyroid surgery. This CDR3 has 16 amino acids. Germline CDR1 LNHNV, CDR2 YYDKDF (reference sequence). Concerning this clone itself: Its antigen is still unknown. Germline and junction disagree at one end, which may indicate a read error. Other DNA sequences within the sample encode an identical CDR3.

Overall study results and limits: Versus benign nodules, malignant thyroid tumors reportedly had significantly higher TCR beta diversity, in blood and tumor.

This chain connects TRBV15 to TRBJ1-3; D unresolved. This receptor was taken from a male donor with papillary thyroid cancer or a benign thyroid nodule (not recorded which). Some clones in this sample may be carry-over from other donors' samples. Input material: blood. CDR3 coding DNA: TGCGCCACCAGCCCCATAGGTGGGCTACGTGGAAACACCATATATTTT. Residues: CATSPIGGLRGNTIYF. The full variable domain, completed using reference TRBV15 and TRBJ1-3, is DAMVIQNPRYQVTQFGKPVTLSCSQTLNHNVMYWYQQKSSQAPKLLFHYYDKDFNNEADTPDNFQSRRPNTSFCFLDIRSPGLGDTAMYLCATSPIGGLRGNTIYFGEGSWLTVV.